The rows below give T cell receptor beta chains drawn from one sample of a study of blood T cell repertoires in COVID-19. Libraries were prepared by immunoSEQ multiplex PCR; TCRdb keeps only in-frame clonotypes and omits some of them. The data hold about 140,000 clones, with 84% observed a single time. The sequenced material came from peripheral blood. The origin of the receptors is a man younger than 45 with COVID-19, enrolled during active disease. CDR3s include the opening cysteine and the closing phenylalanine or tryptophan. D genes are given only for firm matches. Size values are once, few and many counts, or a class for expanded clones, and some rows have none.

CDR3 protein,CDR3 DNA,clone size,J gene,D gene,V gene
CATKTSGSSYEQYF,TGTGCCACCAAGACTAGCGGGAGCTCCTACGAGCAGTACTTC,-,TRBJ2-7,TRBD2,TRBV28
CATRAGVAGTGELFF,TGTGCCACCCGGGCGGGAGTCGCGGGCACCGGGGAGCTGTTTTTT,-,TRBJ2-2,TRBD2,TRBV27
CASTSQGAEGGYTF,TGTGCCAGCACCTCCCAGGGGGCGGAAGGTGGCTACACCTTC,once,TRBJ1-2,TRBD1,TRBV28
CAWSVPGIYGYTF,TGTGCCTGGAGTGTACCGGGGATCTATGGCTACACCTTC,-,TRBJ1-2,-,TRBV30
CAWSAGQGVTETQYF,TGTGCCTGGAGTGCCGGACAGGGGGTAACAGAGACCCAGTACTTC,-,TRBJ2-5,TRBD1,TRBV30
CASSQTSGSTYEQYF,TGTGCCAGCAGTCAGACTAGCGGCTCCACATACGAGCAGTACTTC,-,TRBJ2-7,TRBD2,TRBV6-5
CASSPGQRSQNIQYF,TGTGCCAGCAGTCCCGGACAGCGCTCCCAAAACATTCAGTACTTC,-,TRBJ2-4,-,TRBV7-2
CASSLGDYSYNEQFF,TGTGCTAGCAGCTTAGGGGACTATAGCTACAATGAGCAGTTCTTC,-,TRBJ2-1,TRBD2,TRBV7-7
CASSTQSYGYTF,TGTGCCAGTAGTACCCAATCCTATGGCTACACCTTC,-,TRBJ1-2,-,TRBV19
CASSARLAGGEQYF,TGTGCCAGCAGCGCACGACTAGCGGGAGGCGAGCAGTACTTC,-,TRBJ2-7,TRBD2,TRBV7-2
CASSELAGPYEQYF,TGTGCCAGCAGTGAATTAGCGGGCCCCTACGAGCAGTACTTC,-,TRBJ2-7,TRBD2,TRBV6-1
CASSPGGPTSAFF,TGTGCCAGCAGCCCGGGAGGGCCGACCTCGGCTTTCTTT,-,TRBJ1-1,-,TRBV7-8
CASIRTFGGASYNEQFF,TGTGCCAGCATCCGCACCTTCGGAGGGGCTTCCTACAATGAGCAGTTCTTC,-,TRBJ2-1,-,TRBV5-8
CASSPFPAYEQYF,TGTGCCAGCTCACCATTCCCAGCCTACGAGCAGTACTTC,-,TRBJ2-7,-,TRBV18
CASSYTIAGEQFF,TGTGCCAGCAGTTACACCATAGCGGGTGAGCAGTTCTTC,-,TRBJ2-1,TRBD2,TRBV6-5
CASSPQGSYGYTF,TGTGCCAGCAGCCCACAGGGCAGCTATGGCTACACCTTC,-,TRBJ1-2,-,TRBV6-5
CASSLWGLAPEQYF,TGTGCCAGCAGCTTATGGGGACTAGCGCCAGAGCAGTACTTC,-,TRBJ2-7,TRBD2,TRBV11-2
CASSPVAFNEKLFF,TGTGCCAGCTCACCAGTGGCCTTTAATGAAAAACTGTTTTTT,-,TRBJ1-4,-,TRBV18
CASSLRQQETQYF,TGTGCCAGCTCACTCAGACAGCAAGAGACCCAGTACTTC,-,TRBJ2-5,-,TRBV18
CASSQQGASGSEQYF,TGTGCCAGCAGCCAACAGGGGGCAAGTGGGAGCGAGCAGTACTTC,-,TRBJ2-7,TRBD1,TRBV7-3
CASSLDLRQGASGNQPQHF,TGTGCCAGCAGCTTAGACTTGAGACAGGGGGCCTCGGGCAATCAGCCCCAGCATTTT,-,TRBJ1-5,TRBD1,TRBV7-8
CASSQRALTGDNGYTF,TGTGCCAGCAGCCAGAGGGCCCTAACAGGGGACAATGGCTACACCTTC,-,TRBJ1-2,TRBD1,TRBV3-1/TRBV3-2
CASSQDRATEAFF,TGTGCCAGTAGCCAGGACAGGGCCACTGAAGCTTTCTTT,-,TRBJ1-1,TRBD1,TRBV19
CASSSPGTDLAKNIQYF,TGCGCCAGCAGCTCCCCCGGGACAGATTTAGCCAAAAACATTCAGTACTTC,-,TRBJ2-4,TRBD1,TRBV5-1
CASSSPGEAGSNQPQHF,TGTGCCAGCAGCTCCCCCGGGGAGGCGGGGAGCAATCAGCCCCAGCATTTT,few,TRBJ1-5,-,TRBV13
CASSRQGAGELFF,TGTGCCAGCAGTCGACAGGGGGCCGGGGAGCTGTTTTTT,-,TRBJ2-2,TRBD1,TRBV12-3/TRBV12-4
CASSENRNTGELFF,TGTGCCAGCAGTGAGAACAGAAACACCGGGGAGCTGTTTTTT,-,TRBJ2-2,-,TRBV2
CASSLTLSGKEGYGYTF,TGTGCCAGCAGTTTAACTCTCTCAGGGAAGGAGGGCTATGGCTACACCTTC,-,TRBJ1-2,-,TRBV28
CASSLARGNSYEQYF,TGTGCCAGCAGTTTGGCCAGGGGGAACTCCTACGAGCAGTACTTC,-,TRBJ2-7,TRBD1,TRBV28
CASSLLEANEQFF,TGTGCCAGCAGTCTACTAGAGGCTAATGAGCAGTTCTTC,few,TRBJ2-1,-,TRBV27
CASSGTGSYNEQFF,TGTGCCAGCAGTGGAACTGGCTCCTACAATGAGCAGTTCTTC,-,TRBJ2-1,-,TRBV2
CASSMAGGGTEAFF,TGTGCCAGCAGCATGGCAGGGGGCGGGACTGAAGCTTTCTTT,-,TRBJ1-1,TRBD1,TRBV9
CATSDAAKGDGYTF,TGTGCCACCAGTGATGCCGCGAAGGGGGATGGCTACACCTTC,-,TRBJ1-2,-,TRBV24-1